This entry lists 18 T cell receptor beta chains sequenced from one sample in a study of T cell responses to AZD1222 COVID-19 vaccine. Sequenced by immunoSEQ multiplex PCR; TCRdb stores in-frame clones only, minus some. The sample holds around 130,000 clones, approximately 92% seen once. This material consisted of peripheral blood, taken 28 days after the second AZD1222 dose. The receptors shown here come from an adult who received the AZD1222 COVID-19 vaccine.

The sample holds a few counts of this clone. Here the CDR3 reads CASSPSISGDREAFF. In DNA form, the CDR3 reads TGTGCCAGCTCACCTTCTATCTCGGGCGATCGTGAAGCTTTCTTT. The chain has TRBV18 and TRBJ1-1; D gene ambiguous. The germline gives CDR1 KGHSH, CDR2 LQKENI. Trimming removed 3 bases at V and 7 bases at J, with 18 bases between. The CDR3 loop spans 15 amino acids.

The rearrangement joins TRBV19 to TRBJ2-3; the D is unclear. V lost 3 bases and J lost 0, with 7 bases in between. CDR3 length equals 14 residues. Germline-derived CDR1 and CDR2 are LNHDA and SQIVND (reference sequence). The DNA of the CDR3 is TGTGCCAGTAGTATCGTGACTAGCACAGATACGCAGTATTTT. Amino acids: CASSIVTSTDTQYF.

The chain couples TRBV16 to TRBJ2-3; D is unclear. The CDR3 covers 11 residues. Germline V lookup: CDR1 KGHSY, CDR2 FQNENV. V lost 3 bases and J lost 3, with 1 base in between. Here the CDR3 DNA reads TGTGCCAGCAGCCAGACAGATACGCAGTATTTT. It is translated as CASSQTDTQYF.

This chain joins TRBV6-2 or TRBV6-3 and TRBJ1-5; D is ambiguous. Germline V gene sequence: CDR1 MNHEY, CDR2 SVGEGT. CDR3 length equals 15 residues. V was cut by 3 bases and J by 6 bases, with 15 bases left in between. CDR3 amino acids: CASSYTGRSGQPQHF. DNA for the CDR3: TGTGCCAGCAGTTATACCGGGCGATCGGGTCAGCCCCAGCATTTT.

This chain uses TRBV5-6 with TRBJ2-4; D gene uncertain. The germline CDR1 and CDR2 sequences are SGHDT and YYEEEE. Between the trimmed V and J ends, which lost 5 bases and 2 bases, there was a span of 11 bases. The CDR3 consists of 14 residues. CDR3: CASSRAGSKNIQYF. CDR3 nucleotides: TGTGCCAGCAGTAGGGCAGGCTCCAAAAACATTCAGTACTTC.

This clone was seen only once. The chain is built from TRBV6-2 or TRBV6-3 and TRBJ2-3, with 14 bases fitting TRBD2. The V gene end was trimmed by 0 bases and the J gene end by 0 bases; junction bases not matched to a gene: 2. Germline loops: CDR1 MNHEY, CDR2 SVGEGT. The CDR3 spans 18 residues. The CDR3 DNA follows: TGTGCCAGCAGTTACTCGGGACTAGCGGGAGAAAGCACAGATACGCAGTATTTT. It specifies CASSYSGLAGESTDTQYF.

This clone was picked up one time. The chain employs TRBV19 and TRBJ1-2, with D possibly TRBD1 on 5 matching bases. Germline CDR1 is LNHDA and CDR2 is SQIVND (reference sequence). V was pared by 9 bases and J by 2 bases, with 10 bases between. The CDR3 is made up of 12 amino acids. CDR3 sequence (DNA): TGTGCCAGCCCGGGGCACAACTATGGCTACACCTTC. Translating it yields CASPGHNYGYTF.

The V and J genes are TRBV10-3 and TRBJ2-1; 8 bases line up with TRBD1. V gave up 6 bases and J gave up 2 bases; unmatched junction bases: 6. Germline V CDR1 and CDR2: ENHRY, SYGVKD. CDR3 size: 15 residues. The CDR3 coding sequence is TGTGCCATCAGAGGTGGGACAGGCACCTACAATGAGCAGTTCTTC. Its translation is CAIRGGTGTYNEQFF.

The rearrangement joins TRBV19 to TRBJ2-1; D might be TRBD2 (6 bases). The CDR3 is 13 amino acids. The V gene lost 1 base and the J gene lost 12 bases, with 13 bases spanning the gap. Germline CDR1 is LNHDA and CDR2 is SQIVND (reference sequence). In nucleotides, the CDR3 is TGTGCCAGTAGTATAGGGCGGCCAGCGGGGCAGTTCTTC. It yields the protein CASSIGRPAGQFF.

This chain joins TRBV10-1 and TRBJ2-1; D might be TRBD1 or TRBD2, each matching 5 bases. Between the trimmed V and J ends, which lost 0 bases and 2 bases, there was a span of 8 bases. The CDR3 is made up of 15 amino acids. Germline V gene data show CDR1 as WNHNN and CDR2 as SYGVQD (reference sequence). CDR3 DNA sequence: TGCGCCAGCAGTGAGTCGGGGGTCCCCTACAATGAGCAGTTCTTC. It translates to CASSESGVPYNEQFF.

The chain uses TRBV20-1 and TRBJ1-2; no firm D call. This CDR3 is built from 11 residues. Germline CDR1 reads DFQATT; CDR2 reads SNEGSKA (reference sequence). CDR3: CTEGRLGGYTF. DNA of the CDR3: TGCACCGAGGGCCGTTTGGGAGGCTACACCTTC.

As concerns this clone: The same CDR3 can be traced to other DNA sequences in this sample. This chain connects TRBV18 to TRBJ2-5; D remains ambiguous. CDR1 and CDR2 from the germline V gene are KGHSH and LQKENI. V lost 1 base and J 2 bases, leaving 5 bases between the germline ends. CDR3 length: 13 residues. The CDR3 spells CASSPLGQETQYF. The CDR3 nucleotides are TGTGCCAGCTCACCACTGGGTCAAGAGACCCAGTACTTC. Full variable domain (rest looked up from reference TRBV18 and TRBJ2-5): NAGVMQNPRHLVRRRGQEARLRCSPMKGHSHVYWYRQLPEEGLKFMVYLQKENIIDESGMPKERFSAEFPKEGPSILRIQQVVRGDSAAYFCASSPLGQETQYFGPGTRLLVL.

This clone has only a few counts. The chain carries TRBV7-3 and TRBJ1-1; D is unclear. This CDR3 region has 14 residues. Germline V gene sequence: CDR1 SGHTA, CDR2 FQGTGA. V was shortened by 1 base and J by 2 bases, with 8 bases between the two germline ends. CDR3 sequence: CASSLKADNTEAFF. CDR3 nucleotides: TGTGCCAGCAGCTTAAAGGCAGACAACACTGAAGCTTTCTTT.

This sequence joins TRBV5-3 and TRBJ1-4, with D perhaps matching TRBD1 (5 bases). TRBV5-3 falls under the ORF class, with uncertain function. This CDR3 is 15 amino acids long. Deletions cut 3 bases from V and 7 bases from J, with 16 bases between. CDR3 loop: CARSSLGPRTEKLFF. In DNA form, the CDR3 reads TGTGCCAGAAGCTCGTTGGGGCCACGCACTGAAAAACTGTTTTTT.

The CDR3 is CAWRPGAGGNQPQHF. DNA of the CDR3: TGTGCCTGGAGACCCGGGGCAGGGGGCAATCAGCCCCAGCATTTT. This rearrangement joins TRBV30 to TRBJ1-5, with a possible D match to TRBD1 (6 bases). The CDR3 is made up of 15 amino acids. The V end lost 3 bases, the J end lost 2 bases, and 14 bases lay between the germline ends. The V gene's germline CDR1 is GTSNPN and CDR2 SVGIG (reference sequence).

This clone was observed a single time. V gene TRBV5-1 combines with J gene TRBJ2-5; 7 bases are a match to TRBD1. Germline loops: CDR1 SGHRS, CDR2 YFSETQ. The CDR3 consists of 13 residues. Germline trimming cut 3 bases from V and 5 bases from J; bases unmatched to any gene: 4. The CDR3 DNA reads TGCGCCAGCAGCTGGGAGACAGGGGAGACCCAGTACTTC. It specifies CASSWETGETQYF.

This clone was observed a single time. The V and J genes are TRBV29-1 and TRBJ1-4, with D perhaps matching TRBD1 (6 bases). V shed 2 bases and J shed 8 bases, with 24 bases lying between them. Germline V gives CDR1 SQVTM, CDR2 ANQGSEA. CDR3 size: 17 residues. DNA for the CDR3: TGCAGCGTTGAAACCTCCGGACAGCGGGACTTAGGAGAAAAACTGTTTTTT. This encodes CSVETSGQRDLGEKLFF.

The chain uses TRBV3-1 (or the pseudogene TRBV3-2) and TRBJ1-4; possibly TRBD1 for D (5 bases). V lost 2 bases and J lost 8, with 12 bases in between. The CDR3 length is 14 residues. Germline V CDR1 and CDR2: LGHDT, YNNKEL (reference sequence). Here the CDR3 reads CASSQRGSGEKLFF. The CDR3 bases are TGTGCCAGCAGCCAAAGGGGCTCGGGGGAAAAACTGTTTTTT.